The 28 T cell receptor beta chains reported below all come from one sample, sequenced in a study of T cell responses to AZD1222 COVID-19 vaccine. Libraries were prepared by immunoSEQ multiplex PCR; TCRdb keeps only in-frame clonotypes and omits some of them. In the table there are 120,000 or so clones, 92% of which are singletons. The input for sequencing was peripheral blood, taken 28 days after the second AZD1222 dose. The origin of the receptors is an adult who received the AZD1222 COVID-19 vaccine.

V usage is TRBV6-5 and J usage is TRBJ1-4, with D possibly matching TRBD1 (5 bases). Germline V gene sequence: CDR1 MNHEY, CDR2 SVGAGI. Between the trimmed V and J ends, which lost 4 bases and 0 bases, there was a span of 9 bases. This CDR3 contains 15 residues. The CDR3 DNA reads TGTGCCAGCAGTTGGACAAGTGCAACTAATGAAAAACTGTTTTTT. This encodes CASSWTSATNEKLFF.

V and J are TRBV27 and TRBJ1-1, with D perhaps TRBD1 (6 bases). Germline V gene lookup returns CDR1 MNHEY and CDR2 SMNVEV (reference sequence). The ends were cut back, 6 bases at V and 4 bases at J, with 21 bases in the middle. This CDR3 spans 16 amino acids. In DNA form, the CDR3 reads TGTGCCAGCAGACGAGGGGGTACGACGGGAGGCACTGAAGCTTTCTTT. Protein sequence: CASRRGGTTGGTEAFF.

The J gene is TRBJ1-5, the V gene TRBV6-5; maybe TRBD1 (5 bases). This CDR3 region has 15 residues. Looked up from germline, CDR1 is MNHEY and CDR2 is SVGAGI. V lost 8 bases and J lost 0, with 14 bases in between. DNA for the CDR3: TGTGCCAGCTCTAGCGGACAAGTTAGCAATCAGCCCCAGCATTTT. Protein product: CASSSGQVSNQPQHF.

The CDR3 reads CATSRESGEKLFF. The CDR3 nucleotides are TGTGCCACCAGCAGAGAGTCGGGTGAAAAACTGTTTTTT. This chain uses TRBV15 with TRBJ1-4; D unclear. CDR1 and CDR2 (germline): LNHNV, YYDKDF (reference sequence). V was trimmed by 0 bases and J by 7 bases, leaving 6 bases between them. The CDR3 loop spans 13 amino acids.

This chain links TRBV27 with TRBJ2-5; 16 positions match TRBD2. CDR3 length equals 20 residues. The J segment lost 4 bases and the V segment lost 6 bases, leaving 17 bases of the junction unmatched. Germline CDR1 is MNHEY and CDR2 is SMNVEV (reference sequence). This CDR3 is CASSQKGTSGRAETRETQYF. The CDR3 nucleotides read TGTGCCAGCAGCCAGAAGGGGACTAGCGGGAGGGCCGAGACCCGAGAGACCCAGTACTTC.

As to this clone: The sample has other DNA sequences that encode this CDR3 too. The chain joins TRBV5-1 to TRBJ2-2; weak D call: TRBD1 (6 bases). The ends were cut back, 2 bases at V and 4 bases at J, with 6 bases in the middle. Germline V gene sequence: CDR1 SGHRS, CDR2 YFSETQ. This CDR3 spans 13 amino acids. CDR3 DNA: TGCGCCAGCAGCTTACAGGGCACCGGGGAGCTGTTTTTT. It specifies CASSLQGTGELFF.

The gene calls are TRBV3-1 (or the pseudogene TRBV3-2) and TRBJ2-6, with D perhaps TRBD1 (6 bases). With 5 bases removed from V and 0 bases from J, the gap between germline ends came to 14 bases. Per germline, CDR1 LGHDT and CDR2 YNNKEL (reference sequence). The CDR3 spans 17 residues. CDR3: CASSLRTDSSGANVLTF. CDR3 sequence (DNA): TGTGCCAGCAGCTTACGGACAGACTCCTCTGGGGCCAACGTCCTGACTTTC.

This rearrangement joins TRBV18 to TRBJ1-5; D unresolved. V was clipped by 1 base and J by 11 bases, with 18 bases between them. The CDR3 runs 15 residues. The germline gives CDR1 KGHSH, CDR2 LQKENI. CDR3 nucleotide sequence: TGTGCCAGCTCACCACTGAGTGGACCCCAGAGGGCCCAGCATTTT. This gives the protein CASSPLSGPQRAQHF.

The gene calls are TRBV7-2 and TRBJ2-2; D gene unclear. CDR1 and CDR2 from the germline V gene are SGHTA and FQGNSA. This CDR3 spans 16 amino acids. V was cut by 5 bases and J by 0 bases, with 13 bases left in between. Written as DNA, the CDR3 is TGTGCCAGCAGCGACGACGGAAAATCGAACACCGGGGAGCTGTTTTTT. This codes for CASSDDGKSNTGELFF.

J is TRBJ1-2 and V is TRBV5-1; TRBD1 might be the D (5 bases). With 0 bases removed from V and 5 bases from J, the gap between germline ends came to 14 bases. This CDR3 has 15 amino acids. Per germline, CDR1 SGHRS and CDR2 YFSETQ. The CDR3 loop is CASSLGSAGSYGYTF. CDR3 DNA sequence: TGCGCCAGCAGCTTGGGGTCGGCAGGGTCTTATGGCTACACCTTC.

The rearrangement joins TRBV10-1 to TRBJ1-5; TRBD1 aligns across 10 bases. This CDR3 comprises 15 residues. Germline CDR1 WNHNN, CDR2 SYGVQD (reference sequence). The CDR3 loop reads CAPAVSGQGNQPQHF. CDR3 nucleotide sequence: TGCGCTCCAGCAGTATCGGGACAGGGGAATCAGCCCCAGCATTTT.

V is TRBV7-9 and J is TRBJ2-2, with a possible D match to TRBD2 (5 bases). Trimming took off 6 bases at V and 7 bases at J, with 9 bases between the two ends. In germline, CDR1 is SEHNR, CDR2 FQNEAQ (reference sequence). The CDR3 loop spans 12 amino acids. The CDR3 sequence: CASSGSVGELFF. For the CDR3, the DNA is TGTGCCAGCAGTGGGAGCGTCGGGGAGCTGTTTTTT. The variable domain in full, with the rest retrieved from reference TRBV7-9 and TRBJ2-2, is DTGVSQNPRHKITKRGQNVTFRCDPISEHNRLYWYRQTLGQGPEFLTYFQNEAQLEKSRLLSDRFSAERPKGSFSTLEIQRTEQGDSAMYLCASSGSVGELFFGEGSRLTVL.

The V gene is TRBV27, the J gene TRBJ1-1; tentative D call: TRBD1 (6 bases). Trimming left V 2 bases short and J 7 bases short, with 20 bases between. Germline V gives CDR1 MNHEY, CDR2 SMNVEV (reference sequence). There are 16 residues in the CDR3. DNA of the CDR3: TGTGCCAGCAGTTTAATACAGGGAGGCGGTGTGTATGAAGCTTTCTTT. It translates to CASSLIQGGGVYEAFF.

The gene calls are TRBV5-1 and TRBJ1-3; weak D call: TRBD1 (5 bases). The CDR3 contains 16 residues. Germline V gene data show CDR1 as SGHRS and CDR2 as YFSETQ. The germline V and J ends were trimmed by 0 bases and 2 bases, with 12 bases remaining between them. CDR3 sequence reads: CASSLDLGGAGNTIYF. The CDR3 nucleotides read TGCGCCAGCAGCTTGGATCTCGGGGGTGCTGGAAACACCATATATTTT.

The V and J genes are TRBV9 and TRBJ2-1; a weak D match, TRBD2 (6 bases). V gave up 4 bases and J gave up 10 bases, with 15 bases separating them. The CDR3 is 13 residues long. Looked up from germline, CDR1 is SGDLS and CDR2 is YYNGEE. CDR3 sequence: CASSRTGVAEQFF. DNA for the CDR3: TGTGCCAGCAGCCGCACGGGGGTCGCCGAGCAGTTCTTC.

The chain recombines TRBV6-5 with TRBJ1-2; D is uncertain. V lost 7 bases and J 8 bases, leaving 17 bases between the germline ends. Looked up from germline, CDR1 is MNHEY and CDR2 is SVGAGI. The CDR3 loop spans 13 amino acids. The CDR3 is CASIPLAIGGYTF. CDR3 nucleotides: TGTGCCAGCATCCCATTGGCAATAGGCGGCTACACCTTC.

The V call is TRBV14, the J call TRBJ2-3; the D gene is possibly TRBD2 (5 bases). The CDR3 contains 16 residues. V lost 1 base and J 5 bases, leaving 16 bases between the germline ends. From germline, CDR1 is SGHDN and CDR2 FVKESK. Here the CDR3 reads CASSQGLGNLRDTQYF. DNA for the CDR3: TGTGCCAGCAGCCAAGGTCTCGGGAACCTGCGAGATACGCAGTATTTT.

V usage is TRBV28 and J usage is TRBJ1-5; D ambiguous. The CDR3 runs to 14 residues. Germline CDR1 reads MDHEN; CDR2 reads SYDVKM. With 3 bases removed from V and 6 bases from J, the gap between germline ends came to 12 bases. In DNA, the CDR3 is TGTGCCAGCAGTTTTTTCCCCCCACCTCAGCCCCAGCATTTT. It specifies CASSFFPPPQPQHF.

The J gene is TRBJ1-1, the V gene TRBV11-2; a weak D match, TRBD1 (6 bases). The V end was cut by 5 bases, the J end by 7 bases, with 20 bases between. Germline V CDR1 and CDR2: SGHAT, FQNNGV. The CDR3 consists of 15 residues. The CDR3 sequence: CASSDFQGTTFEAFF. The CDR3, as DNA: TGTGCCAGCAGCGACTTCCAGGGGACTACCTTTGAAGCTTTCTTT.

CDR3 region: CASSLGNYGYTF. CDR3 in DNA: TGTGCCAGCAGCCTCGGGAACTATGGCTACACCTTC. The chain joins TRBV7-8 to TRBJ1-2; no clear D gene. The CDR3 length is 12 residues. V lost 5 bases and J lost 2, with 6 bases in between. Germline values: CDR1 SGHVS, CDR2 FQNEAQ.

The chain recombines TRBV25-1 with TRBJ2-7, with TRBD2 matching 14 bases. Germline V lookup: CDR1 MGHDK, CDR2 SYGVNS. V trimming: 5 bases; J trimming: 6 bases; junction bases outside the gene matches: 6. The CDR3 totals 15 residues. As DNA, the CDR3 is TGTGCCAGCAGTAGACTAGCGGGAGGGTTTGGCGAGCAGTACTTC. As protein: CASSRLAGGFGEQYF.

The chain employs TRBV21-1 and TRBJ1-4; the table's TRBD1 call for D was not verified on the DNA. TRBV21-1 is tagged as a pseudogene. CDR3 length: 15 residues. In DNA, the CDR3 is TGTGCCAGCAGCAAAGTTAACATTACTAATGAAAAACTGTTTTTT. Residues: CASSKVNITNEKLFF.

This sequence joins TRBV20-1 and TRBJ2-5; D not resolved. The germline V and J ends were trimmed by 3 bases and 2 bases, with 4 bases remaining between them. Germline CDR1 is DFQATT and CDR2 is SNEGSKA (reference sequence). This CDR3 is built from 11 residues. The CDR3 sequence: CSASKQETQYF. For the CDR3, the DNA is TGCAGTGCTAGCAAACAAGAGACCCAGTACTTC.

The chain recombines TRBV28 with TRBJ2-2; tentatively, D is TRBD1 (6 bases). The CDR3 runs 15 residues. CDR1 is MDHEN and CDR2 is SYDVKM in the germline V gene. Trimming shortened V by 3 bases and J by 6 bases, and 14 bases separated the two germline ends. The CDR3 protein is CASSLLVGAAGELFF. The CDR3 DNA reads as TGTGCCAGCAGTTTGCTTGTGGGGGCCGCCGGGGAGCTGTTTTTT.

The genes are TRBV28 and TRBJ2-7, with D possibly TRBD2 on 5 matching bases. Germline CDR1 and CDR2: MDHEN and SYDVKM. Trimming took off 6 bases at V and 3 bases at J, with 12 bases between the two ends. CDR3 size: 13 residues. In DNA form, the CDR3 reads TGTGCCAGCAGCTCCGGCGGACTCTACGAGCAGTACTTC. Its translation: CASSSGGLYEQYF.

The genes are TRBV15 and TRBJ2-7; weak D call: TRBD1 (5 bases). CDR1 and CDR2 from the germline V gene are LNHNV and YYDKDF (reference sequence). CDR3 length: 15 residues. Trimming pared 1 base from V and 0 bases from J, leaving 10 bases between. The CDR3 bases are TGTGCCACCAGCAGAGTAAGGGGAAGCTCCTACGAGCAGTACTTC. Translated: CATSRVRGSSYEQYF.

A single count supports this clone. This chain links TRBV5-1 with TRBJ1-2, with D perhaps matching TRBD1 (5 bases). This CDR3 is 13 amino acids long. Germline V gene sequence: CDR1 SGHRS, CDR2 YFSETQ. The V end lost 3 bases, the J end lost 6 bases, and 12 bases lay between the germline ends. CDR3 protein: CASSSLTGNGYTF. As DNA, the CDR3 is TGCGCCAGCAGCTCGCTCACAGGAAATGGCTACACCTTC.

The table lists this clone with a count of one. V gene TRBV28 combines with J gene TRBJ1-5, with D perhaps TRBD1 (5 bases). Per germline, CDR1 MDHEN and CDR2 SYDVKM. This CDR3 is 13 amino acids long. The CDR3 DNA reads TGTGCGGCGGGGGGGAGGAGCAATCAGCCCCAGCATTTT. It encodes CAAGGRSNQPQHF. Supplemented by reference TRBV28 and TRBJ1-5, the full variable domain reads DVKVTQSSRYLVKRTGEKVFLECVQDMDHENMFWYRQDPGLGLRLIYFSYDVKMKEKGDIPEGYSVSREKKERFSLILESASTNQTSMYLCAAGGRSNQPQHFGDGTRLSIL.